This T cell receptor (beta chain) was sequenced during a study of blood T cell repertoires in COVID-19. Between the trimmed V and J ends, which lost 7 bases and 7 bases, there was a span of 17 bases. In germline, CDR1 is LNHDA, CDR2 SQIVND (reference sequence). This CDR3 contains 14 residues. Repertoires were generated with immunoSEQ multiplex PCR, while TCRdb's copy carries only in-frame clones and drops some. The sample lists some 360,000 clones, approximately 87% occurring once. This chain uses TRBV19 with TRBJ2-1, with TRBD1 as a possible D gene (5 bases). Sequenced: peripheral blood. This clonotype was obtained from a woman in her sixties or seventies with COVID-19, enrolled during active disease. In DNA form, the CDR3 reads TGTGCCAGTACCCCGGGCCAGGGTTCAAATGAGCAGTTCTTC. Protein sequence: CASTPGQGSNEQFF.